A single sample is the source of the 17 T cell receptor beta chains below, sequenced in a study of cytomegalovirus exposure and HLA in healthy donors. The primer mix had 60 Vbeta and 13 Jbeta primers. Some clones are missing from TCRdb's copy, which holds only in-frame ones; the method was immunoSEQ multiplex PCR. The repertoire has some 170,000 clones, roughly two thirds of them found once; the top ten carry around 2.8%. What was sequenced was PBMCs. These receptors all stem from a woman in her thirties in good health and CMV-seronegative.

The chain carries TRBV2 and TRBJ2-7; 7 nucleotides align to TRBD2. The CDR3 has 10 amino acids. CDR1 is SNHLY and CDR2 is FYNNEI in the germline V gene. With 11 bases clipped from V and 6 bases from J, the junction kept 4 bases outside the gene matches. The CDR3 spells CASWGGEQYF. For the CDR3, the DNA is TGTGCCTCCTGGGGGGGCGAGCAGTACTTC.

The J gene is TRBJ1-1, the V gene TRBV2; D gene unclear. The CDR3 is 14 residues long. Trimming removed 8 bases at V and 4 bases at J, with 17 bases between. Germline assignment: CDR1 SNHLY and CDR2 FYNNEI. CDR3: CASGAGSWSTEAFF. The CDR3 coding sequence is TGTGCCAGCGGTGCGGGGAGCTGGAGCACTGAAGCTTTCTTT.

This chain connects TRBV14 to TRBJ1-6; D is possibly TRBD1 (5 bases). The CDR3 length is 15 residues. V lost 0 bases and J 10 bases, leaving 13 bases between the germline ends. Germline loops: CDR1 SGHDN, CDR2 FVKESK. In nucleotides, the CDR3 is TGTGCCAGCAGCCAAGAGTCAGGGTTGGGATCACCCCTCCACTTT. Amino acid sequence: CASSQESGLGSPLHF.

This clone appeared a few times. This chain connects TRBV4-3 to TRBJ2-3, with D unresolved. Germline V gene lookup returns CDR1 LGHNA and CDR2 YSLEER. CDR3 length equals 14 residues. Deletions cut 0 bases from V and 4 bases from J, with 8 bases between. The CDR3 reads CASSQDGAPDTQYF. The CDR3 nucleotides are TGCGCCAGCAGCCAAGATGGAGCTCCAGATACGCAGTATTTT.

This CDR3 reads CASSIAGTSLDEQFF. In DNA form, the CDR3 reads TGTGCCAGCAGTATCGCCGGGACTAGTTTAGATGAGCAGTTCTTC. The chain uses TRBV6-1 and TRBJ2-1; 8 bases align to TRBD2. Germline V CDR1 and CDR2: MNHNS, SASEGT. V was pared by 5 bases and J by 8 bases, with 11 bases of the junction left unmatched. CDR3 length equals 15 residues.

In its sample, this clone was seen a few times. The V gene is TRBV4-3, the J gene TRBJ2-3, with 11 bases that match TRBD2. J lost 4 bases, V lost 3 bases, and 6 bases had no gene match. CDR1 is LGHNA and CDR2 is YSLEER in the germline V gene. The CDR3 extends over 16 amino acids. The CDR3 DNA is TGCGCCAGCAGCCAGGATAGCGGGGGGGCCTCAGATACGCAGTATTTT. It translates to CASSQDSGGASDTQYF.

The genes are TRBV7-9 and TRBJ2-1; no clear D gene. The germline V gene encodes CDR1 SEHNR and CDR2 FQNEAQ (reference sequence). The V and J ends lost 1 base and 5 bases respectively, with 6 bases between them. CDR3 length equals 13 residues. CDR3: CASSLGVNNEQFF. CDR3 in DNA: TGTGCCAGCAGCTTAGGCGTCAACAATGAGCAGTTCTTC.

The chain couples TRBV6-5 to TRBJ1-1, with D tentatively TRBD1 (5 bases). The CDR3 runs 13 residues. The ends were cut back, 6 bases at V and 2 bases at J, with 10 bases in the middle. Germline-derived CDR1 and CDR2 are MNHEY and SVGAGI. CDR3 bases: TGTGCCAGCAGACAGACAGTTAACACTGAAGCTTTCTTT. It specifies CASRQTVNTEAFF.

This chain connects TRBV11-2 to TRBJ2-7, with 7 nucleotides matching TRBD2. CDR3 length: 13 residues. The trim removed 0 bases at V and 9 bases at J, leaving 5 bases unmatched. Germline CDR1 SGHAT, CDR2 FQNNGV. CDR3 protein: CASSLELIAGQYF. The CDR3 coding sequence is TGTGCCAGCAGCTTAGAGCTTATAGCGGGGCAGTACTTC.

This chain links TRBV5-1 with TRBJ2-3; tentatively, D is TRBD2 (6 bases). Between the trimmed V and J ends, which lost 7 bases and 3 bases, there was a span of 18 bases. Germline V gene data show CDR1 as SGHRS and CDR2 as YFSETQ. This CDR3 contains 15 residues. DNA of the CDR3: TGCGCCAGCCACGGTGGAGGGGTAGGGACAGATACGCAGTATTTT. It is translated as CASHGGGVGTDTQYF.

This chain connects TRBV28 to TRBJ1-2; D is perhaps TRBD1 (5 bases). CDR1 and CDR2 from the germline V gene are MDHEN and SYDVKM. The CDR3 totals 12 residues. With 5 bases removed from V and 4 bases from J, the gap between germline ends came to 8 bases. CDR3 amino acids: CASSEGVYGYTF. CDR3 coding DNA: TGTGCCAGCAGTGAAGGGGTCTATGGCTACACCTTC.

The chain carries TRBV2 and TRBJ1-5, with 9 nucleotides matching TRBD1. Looked up from germline, CDR1 is SNHLY and CDR2 is FYNNEI. CDR3 length equals 16 residues. V was pared by 6 bases and J by 3 bases, with 9 bases of the junction left unmatched. The CDR3, as DNA: TGTGCCAGCAGAAATAGAGGGACAGGGAACAATCAGCCCCAGCATTTT. It specifies CASRNRGTGNNQPQHF.

The V gene is TRBV30, the J gene TRBJ2-2; TRBD2 is a possible D gene (6 bases). This CDR3 has 14 residues. Germline CDR1 is GTSNPN and CDR2 is SVGIG (reference sequence). The ends were cut back, 3 bases at V and 8 bases at J, with 16 bases in the middle. In nucleotides, the CDR3 is TGTGCCTGGAGACCCGGGACTCCCTCAGGGGAGCTGTTTTTT. Protein sequence: CAWRPGTPSGELFF.

The V call is TRBV5-8, the J call TRBJ2-1, with D tentatively TRBD2 (5 bases). CDR3 length: 16 amino acids. The V gene lost 5 bases and the J gene lost 1 base, with 16 bases spanning the gap. Germline lookup yields CDR1 SGHTS and CDR2 YDEGEE. CDR3 coding DNA: TGTGCCAGCAGGCCGCTGGGCGGGCCTTCCTACAATGAGCAGTTCTTC. It codes for CASRPLGGPSYNEQFF.

The chain links TRBV28 to TRBJ1-5; 8 bases align to TRBD1. The ends lost 7 bases at V and 0 bases at J; junction bases unmatched: 5. Germline CDR1 is MDHEN and CDR2 is SYDVKM. The CDR3 loop spans 15 amino acids. DNA of the CDR3: TGTGCCAGCATCGGGACAGGATATAGCAATCAGCCCCAGCATTTT. As protein: CASIGTGYSNQPQHF.

V is TRBV7-9 and J is TRBJ2-7, with 7 bases matching TRBD1. V gave up 5 bases and J gave up 2 bases; unmatched junction bases: 9. CDR1 is SEHNR, CDR2 FQNEAQ, per germline (reference sequence). CDR3 length: 15 amino acids. CDR3 loop: CASSPRDRITYEQYF. Written as DNA, the CDR3 is TGTGCCAGCAGCCCCCGGGACAGAATAACCTACGAGCAGTACTTC.

The V and J genes are TRBV6-1 and TRBJ2-2, with D possibly TRBD2 on 5 matching bases. Looked up from germline, CDR1 is MNHNS and CDR2 is SASEGT. Trimming removed 7 bases at V and 0 bases at J, with 12 bases between. There are 15 residues in the CDR3. The CDR3 loop reads CASMTRRTNTGELFF. As DNA, the CDR3 is TGTGCCAGCATGACGAGGAGGACGAACACCGGGGAGCTGTTTTTT.